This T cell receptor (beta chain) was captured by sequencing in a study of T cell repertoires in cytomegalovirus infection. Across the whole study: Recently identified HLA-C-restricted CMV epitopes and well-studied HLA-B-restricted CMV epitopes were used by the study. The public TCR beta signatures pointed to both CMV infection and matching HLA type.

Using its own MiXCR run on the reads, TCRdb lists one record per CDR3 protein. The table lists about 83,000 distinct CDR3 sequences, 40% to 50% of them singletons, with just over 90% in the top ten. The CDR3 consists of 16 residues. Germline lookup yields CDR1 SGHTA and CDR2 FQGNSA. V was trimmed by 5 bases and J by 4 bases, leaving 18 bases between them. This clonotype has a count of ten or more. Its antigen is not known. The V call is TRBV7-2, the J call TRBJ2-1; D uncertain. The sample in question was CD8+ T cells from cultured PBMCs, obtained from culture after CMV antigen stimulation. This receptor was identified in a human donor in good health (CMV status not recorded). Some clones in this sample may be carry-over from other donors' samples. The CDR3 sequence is CASSPSDRFFYNEQFF. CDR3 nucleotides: TGTGCCAGCAGCCCCTCGGACCGCTTTTTTTACAATGAGCAGTTCTTC.